Presented here are 9 T cell receptor beta chains from one specimen sequenced in a study of T cell responses to AZD1222 COVID-19 vaccine. Some clones are missing from TCRdb's copy, which holds only in-frame ones; the method was immunoSEQ multiplex PCR. This table has about 150,000 clones, 75% to 95% appearing once. This sample comprised peripheral blood, obtained on day 0 of AZD1222 vaccination. The receptors here all came from an adult in good health.

The rearrangement joins TRBV7-2 to TRBJ1-3; D is perhaps TRBD1 (6 bases). V shed 5 bases and J shed 0 bases, with 14 bases lying between them. The CDR3 is 16 amino acids. Germline V CDR1 and CDR2: SGHTA, FQGNSA. The CDR3 reads CASSRPGHISGNTIYF. CDR3 in DNA: TGTGCCAGCAGCAGACCGGGACACATCTCTGGAAACACCATATATTTT.

V and J are TRBV5-1 and TRBJ2-7, with a weak D call TRBD1 (6 bases). Germline V gives CDR1 SGHRS, CDR2 YFSETQ. V dropped 4 bases and J dropped 12 bases, with 23 bases sitting between them. This CDR3 has 14 amino acids. CDR3 amino acids: CASSGELHRDKLYF. The DNA for the CDR3 is TGCGCCAGCAGCGGCGAGCTACACCGGGACAAGCTGTACTTC.

This clone appeared a single time. The J gene is TRBJ2-1, the V gene TRBV7-2, with 9 bases identical to TRBD2. CDR1 and CDR2 from the germline V gene are SGHTA and FQGNSA. The CDR3 consists of 16 residues. V lost 3 bases, J lost 7 bases, and 10 bases stayed unmatched. Written as DNA, the CDR3 is TGTGCCAGCAGCTTTCGTCCTAGCGGGATGTCTAATGAGCAGTTCTTC. It translates to CASSFRPSGMSNEQFF.

The V call is TRBV5-1, the J call TRBJ2-3; D gene ambiguous. V gave up 0 bases and J gave up 0 bases, with 23 bases separating them. This CDR3 is built from 20 residues. CDR1 and CDR2 (germline): SGHRS, YFSETQ. The CDR3 loop is CASSLGAVKVLETSTDTQYF. As DNA, the CDR3 is TGCGCCAGCAGCTTGGGGGCGGTTAAGGTTTTGGAGACTAGCACAGATACGCAGTATTTT.

The chain joins TRBV19 to TRBJ2-5, with 7 bases lining up with TRBD2. CDR3 length: 13 amino acids. Per germline, CDR1 LNHDA and CDR2 SQIVND (reference sequence). J was trimmed by 2 bases and V by 5 bases; bases with no gene match: 2. CDR3 DNA: TGTGCCAGTAGTCGCGGGAGTCAAGAGACCCAGTACTTC. This translates into CASSRGSQETQYF.

The chain carries TRBV13 and TRBJ1-1; 7 nucleotides line up with TRBD1. V gave up 3 bases and J gave up 4 bases; unmatched junction bases: 8. The CDR3 totals 15 residues. Per germline, CDR1 PRHDT and CDR2 FYEKMQ (reference sequence). CDR3 region: CASSFRRGLSTEAFF. The DNA for the CDR3 is TGTGCCAGCAGCTTTAGGAGGGGGCTTAGCACTGAAGCTTTCTTT.

The chain joins TRBV11-3 to TRBJ2-2; a possible D gene is TRBD1 (5 bases). The CDR3 is 15 residues long. The V gene's germline CDR1 is SGHNT and CDR2 YENEEA. Trimming took off 0 bases at V and 3 bases at J, with 8 bases between the two ends. CDR3 coding DNA: TGTGCCAGCAGCTTAGAGCCAGGGTACACCGGGGAGCTGTTTTTT. Its protein product is CASSLEPGYTGELFF.

V usage is TRBV2 and J usage is TRBJ2-2, with D unclear. The CDR3 contains 13 residues. Germline V CDR1 and CDR2: SNHLY, FYNNEI. V was shortened by 2 bases and J by 1 base, with 2 bases between the two germline ends. The CDR3 nucleotides are TGTGCCAGCAGTGAAAAGAACACCGGGGAGCTGTTTTTT. Translation gives CASSEKNTGELFF. Full variable domain (missing parts from reference TRBV2 and TRBJ2-2): EPEVTQTPSHQVTQMGQEVILRCVPISNHLYFYWYRQILGQKVEFLVSFYNNEISEKSEIFDDQFSVERPDGSNFTLKIRSTKLEDSAMYFCASSEKNTGELFFGEGSRLTVL.

The chain uses TRBV7-2 and TRBJ2-7; D gene unclear. The CDR3 extends over 15 amino acids. Trimming cost V 1 base and J 0 bases, with 10 bases left between them. Germline CDR1 SGHTA, CDR2 FQGNSA. CDR3 sequence reads: CASSLDVGTSYEQYF. Written as DNA, the CDR3 is TGTGCCAGCAGCTTAGATGTCGGTACCTCCTACGAGCAGTACTTC. The full variable domain, its missing parts supplied by reference TRBV7-2 and TRBJ2-7, is GAGVSQSPSNKVTEKGKDVELRCDPISGHTALYWYRQSLGQGLEFLIYFQGNSAPDKSGLPSDRFSAERTGGSVSTLTIQRTQQEDSAVYLCASSLDVGTSYEQYFGPGTRLTVT.